These 17 T cell receptor beta chains were sequenced from one sample in a study of blood T cell repertoires in COVID-19. Sequencing used immunoSEQ multiplex PCR; TCRdb keeps in-frame clones, though not all of them. The data show 300,000 to 350,000 clones, around 91% seen once. The sample comprised PBMCs or T cells enriched from blood (not recorded which). These receptors all come from a woman under 30 with acute COVID-19.

This chain links TRBV19 with TRBJ2-7, with 10 bases fitting TRBD2. J lost 1 base, V lost 4 bases, and 4 bases had no gene match. Germline assignment: CDR1 LNHDA and CDR2 SQIVND (reference sequence). The CDR3 length is 15 residues. CDR3 sequence reads: CASSNSGRRSYEQYF. CDR3 coding DNA: TGTGCCAGTAGTAATAGCGGGAGGAGATCCTACGAGCAGTACTTC. The full variable domain, with the rest looked up from reference TRBV19 and TRBJ2-7, is DGGITQSPKYLFRKEGQNVTLSCEQNLNHDAMYWYRQDPGQGLRLIYYSQIVNDFQKGDIAEGYSVSREKKESFPLTVTSAQKNPTAFYLCASSNSGRRSYEQYFGPGTRLTVT.

V gene TRBV13 combines with J gene TRBJ2-7, with D unclear. CDR1 PRHDT and CDR2 FYEKMQ come from the germline V gene (reference sequence). Trimming stripped 1 base from V and 4 bases from J, with 8 bases between. The CDR3 extends over 13 amino acids. CDR3 sequence: CASSLVRNYEQYF. The CDR3 DNA follows: TGTGCCAGCAGCTTAGTCAGAAATTACGAGCAGTACTTC.

CDR3 amino acids: CASSLGQPKGAFF. CDR3 nucleotides: TGTGCCAGCTCCCTGGGACAGCCAAAGGGGGCTTTCTTT. This chain links TRBV18 with TRBJ1-1; TRBD1 matches 7 bases. Trimming removed 6 bases from V and 11 bases from J; junction bases left unmatched: 12. Germline V gene lookup returns CDR1 KGHSH and CDR2 LQKENI. The CDR3 spans 13 residues.

V usage is TRBV19 and J usage is TRBJ1-1; 12 positions match TRBD1. The CDR3 is 15 residues long. Germline lookup yields CDR1 LNHDA and CDR2 SQIVND (reference sequence). Trimming cost V 5 bases and J 5 bases; bases outside gene matches: 6. CDR3 DNA: TGTGCCAGTAGTGGGACAGGGGGCTTCGGGACTGAAGCTTTCTTT. This encodes CASSGTGGFGTEAFF.

The rearrangement links TRBV19 to TRBJ1-3; D remains unclear. The germline V gene encodes CDR1 LNHDA and CDR2 SQIVND (reference sequence). The CDR3 is 12 residues long. The V and J ends lost 6 bases and 1 base respectively, with 4 bases between them. In nucleotides, the CDR3 is TGTGCCAGTAGGGCTTCTGGAAACACCATATATTTT. Translated: CASRASGNTIYF.

The CDR3 region is CASSYKSTNEKLFF. The CDR3 DNA reads as TGTGCCAGCAGTTATAAATCTACTAATGAAAAACTGTTTTTT. The V gene is TRBV6-5, the J gene TRBJ1-4, with unresolved D. The V gene's germline CDR1 is MNHEY and CDR2 SVGAGI. Trimming left V 3 bases short and J 2 bases short, with 7 bases between. This CDR3 is built from 14 residues.

V is TRBV11-3 and J is TRBJ1-2, with D possibly TRBD1 on 5 matching bases. CDR1 and CDR2 from the germline V gene are SGHNT and YENEEA. The CDR3 length is 14 residues. The V gene lost 5 bases and the J gene lost 5 bases, with 15 bases spanning the gap. CDR3 protein: CASSLRDSIYGYTF. The CDR3 DNA is TGTGCCAGCAGCCTCCGGGACTCAATTTATGGCTACACCTTC. The whole variable domain, filled in from reference TRBV11-3 and TRBJ1-2, reads EAGVVQSPRYKIIEKKQPVAFWCNPISGHNTLYWYLQNLGQGPELLIRYENEEAVDDSQLPKDRFSAERLKGVDSTLKIQPAELGDSAVYLCASSLRDSIYGYTFGSGTRLTVV.

The V and J genes are TRBV6-5 and TRBJ2-7, with D possibly TRBD2 on 5 matching bases. The CDR3 is made up of 15 amino acids. Germline V CDR1 and CDR2: MNHEY, SVGAGI. Trimming took 5 bases from V and 0 from J, leaving 14 bases between them. The CDR3 loop reads CASSPVGGRSYEQYF. The CDR3 DNA reads as TGTGCCAGCAGTCCCGTAGGCGGGCGCTCCTACGAGCAGTACTTC.

The chain employs TRBV15 and TRBJ2-7; D perhaps matches TRBD2 (5 bases). Germline V gene sequence: CDR1 LNHNV, CDR2 YYDKDF (reference sequence). With 4 bases removed from V and 6 bases from J, the gap between germline ends came to 16 bases. The CDR3 contains 14 residues. The CDR3 reads CATSTEGRRFEQYF. In nucleotides, the CDR3 is TGTGCCACCAGCACCGAGGGTAGGAGGTTCGAGCAGTACTTC.

The chain has TRBV12-3 or TRBV12-4 and TRBJ1-2, with a tentative D call TRBD1 (5 bases). The ends were cut back, 3 bases at V and 7 bases at J, with 12 bases in the middle. The CDR3 has 13 amino acids. The CDR3 loop reads CASSLGRGSGYTF. The DNA for the CDR3 is TGTGCCAGCAGTTTGGGGAGGGGAAGTGGCTACACCTTC.

The chain links TRBV19 to TRBJ2-2, with TRBD2 matching over 10 bases. Trimming took 0 bases from V and 5 from J; bases not matched to a gene: 15. The CDR3 contains 20 residues. CDR1 and CDR2 (germline): LNHDA, SQIVND (reference sequence). The CDR3 DNA sequence: TGTGCCAGTAGTATAGATCCCGCGACAACTAGCGGGGCGAGGACCGGGGAGCTGTTTTTT. Its protein is CASSIDPATTSGARTGELFF.

The chain carries TRBV30 and TRBJ2-7; D is perhaps TRBD2 (6 bases). CDR1 is GTSNPN, CDR2 SVGIG, per germline (reference sequence). CDR3 length equals 13 residues. V was pared by 2 bases and J by 2 bases, with 10 bases between. The CDR3 protein is CAWSWAGTYEQYF. For the CDR3, the DNA is TGTGCCTGGAGTTGGGCGGGAACCTACGAGCAGTACTTC.

The CDR3 DNA follows: TGTGCCAGCAGCTCGATGCCTATCCGGACAGGGGGATTTTATGGCTACACCTTC. Amino acid sequence: CASSSMPIRTGGFYGYTF. V gene TRBV7-9 combines with J gene TRBJ1-2; 10 positions agree with TRBD1. The germline V gene encodes CDR1 SEHNR and CDR2 FQNEAQ (reference sequence). The length of the CDR3 is 18 residues. V dropped 4 bases and J dropped 5; count of bases not matched to a gene: 16.

The V call is TRBV27, the J call TRBJ1-1; 9 positions agree with TRBD1. The junction had 3 bases not matched to a gene; V was cut back by 3 bases and J by 4 bases. The CDR3 is 14 residues long. Germline CDR1 and CDR2: MNHEY and SMNVEV (reference sequence). For the CDR3, the DNA is TGTGCCAGCAGTTTGGGGACAGGGTTCACTGAAGCTTTCTTT. Encoded protein: CASSLGTGFTEAFF.

This clone was seen a single time. The rearrangement joins TRBV27 to TRBJ2-1; weak D call: TRBD2 (5 bases). Germline assignment: CDR1 MNHEY and CDR2 SMNVEV (reference sequence). V lost 7 bases and J lost 1, with 14 bases in between. CDR3 length: 15 residues. This CDR3 is CASTHTGMSYNEQFF. DNA of the CDR3: TGTGCCAGCACGCATACGGGGATGTCCTACAATGAGCAGTTCTTC.

The V and J genes are TRBV5-1 and TRBJ2-1, with 8 bases matching TRBD2. The length of the CDR3 is 16 residues. V was clipped by 4 bases and J by 5 bases; unmatched bases: 11. Germline V gene sequence: CDR1 SGHRS, CDR2 YFSETQ. The CDR3 DNA reads as TGCGCCAGCAGCGGAACTAGCGGTCCGGGGGACAATGAGCAGTTCTTC. Encoded protein: CASSGTSGPGDNEQFF.

A single count supports this clone. The rearrangement links TRBV7-9 to TRBJ2-7; 11 positions agree with TRBD1. The junction had 0 bases not matched to a gene; V was cut back by 11 bases and J by 0 bases. The CDR3 contains 12 residues. CDR1 and CDR2 from the germline V gene are SEHNR and FQNEAQ (reference sequence). CDR3 DNA: TGTGCCGGACAGGGGGCCTCCTACGAGCAGTACTTC. Its protein product is CAGQGASYEQYF.